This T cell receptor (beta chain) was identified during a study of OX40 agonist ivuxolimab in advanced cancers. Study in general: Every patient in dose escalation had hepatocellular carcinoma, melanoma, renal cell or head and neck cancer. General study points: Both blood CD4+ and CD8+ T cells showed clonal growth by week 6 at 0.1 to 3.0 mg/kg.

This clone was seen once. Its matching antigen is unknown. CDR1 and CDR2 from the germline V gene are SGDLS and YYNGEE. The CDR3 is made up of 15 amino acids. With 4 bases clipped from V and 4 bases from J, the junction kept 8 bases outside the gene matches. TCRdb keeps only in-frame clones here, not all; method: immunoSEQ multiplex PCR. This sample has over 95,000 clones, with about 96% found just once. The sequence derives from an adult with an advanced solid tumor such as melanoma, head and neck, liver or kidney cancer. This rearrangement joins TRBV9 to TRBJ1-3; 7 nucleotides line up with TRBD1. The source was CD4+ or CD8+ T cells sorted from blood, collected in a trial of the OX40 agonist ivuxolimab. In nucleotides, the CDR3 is TGTGCCAGCAGCTCATCGACAGGGTCAGGAAACACCATATATTTT. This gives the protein CASSSSTGSGNTIYF. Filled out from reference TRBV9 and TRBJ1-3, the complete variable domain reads DSGVTQTPKHLITATGQRVTLRCSPRSGDLSVYWYQQSLDQGLQFLIQYYNGEERAKGNILERFSAQQFPDLHSELNLSSLELGDSALYFCASSSSTGSGNTIYFGEGSWLTVV.